The subject of this entry is one TCR beta chain. This sample was included in a study of blood T cell repertoires in COVID-19. Authors' processing steps: Reference gene primer amplification yielded estimated nucleated cell counts. Only in-frame clones appear in the TCRdb table, and some are missing; sequencing was by immunoSEQ multiplex PCR. V and J calls and clone size are given by that table; D and trimming were obtained from the DNA. This table holds approximately 260,000 clones, 75% to 90% found once. This sequence was found in a woman aged 40 to 50 who had recovered from COVID-19. What was sequenced was peripheral blood.

CDR3 in DNA: TGTGCCAGCAGCTTTCAGACAGGGGCTGTATATACGCAGTATTTT. It codes for CASSFQTGAVYTQYF. This chain connects TRBV7-2 to TRBJ2-3, with TRBD1 identical over 8 bases. Germline lookup yields CDR1 SGHTA and CDR2 FQGNSA. Germline trimming cut 3 bases from V and 7 bases from J; bases unmatched to any gene: 9. The CDR3 is 15 amino acids.